This T cell receptor (beta chain) was recorded in a study of blood T cells in healthy people across ages. There are 14 residues in the CDR3. V was pared by 2 bases and J by 9 bases, with 14 bases between. This clonotype has only a few counts. Through a sample-barcoded 5' primer and a J-beta primer mix, a second PCR was run for roughly 6 to 11 cycles. In TCRdb, the 5' RACE reads were re-called with MiXCR into one record per CDR3 protein. The sample has 1.5 million to 2 million distinct CDR3 sequences; about 49% are singletons. This TCR came from a middle-aged woman in good health. The sequenced sample consisted of blood. The chain joins TRBV12-3 or TRBV12-4 to TRBJ1-5; unclear D gene. CDR3 amino acids: CASSLSTAALPQHF. CDR3 nucleotides: TGTGCCAGCAGTTTAAGCACAGCAGCTTTGCCCCAGCATTTT.